This TCR beta chain was captured by sequencing in a study of blood T cell repertoires in COVID-19. As for the study in general: Sources were T cells, B-cell-depleted T cells, or PBMCs; the material itself was cDNA or gDNA.

In assigning cohorts, the study relied on participant-reported clinical history. Germline V gives CDR1 LGHNA, CDR2 YSLEER. CDR3 length equals 13 residues. V trimming: 3 bases; J trimming: 7 bases; junction bases outside the gene matches: 6. In the authors' methods: Reference gene primer amplification gave estimated nucleated cell counts. TCRdb's copy holds only in-frame clones and misses some; the assay was immunoSEQ multiplex PCR. V and J calls and clone size are copied from that table; D and trimming were computed from the DNA. The sample holds roughly 300,000 clones, 85% seen once. The TCR was taken from a woman aged 50 to 65 who had recovered from COVID-19. Sequences were obtained from PBMCs or T cells enriched from blood (not recorded which). V and J are TRBV4-3 and TRBJ2-7; 7 positions match TRBD1. CDR3 in DNA: TGCGCCAGCAGCCAGATGACAGGGTATGAGCAGTACTTC. This encodes CASSQMTGYEQYF.